This T cell receptor beta chain appears in the sequencing data of a study of spatial heterogeneity in lung cancer. The overall study: Alpha-chain sequences were detected in numbers that were consistently lower than beta-chain sequences. Study results and caveats: Among blood samples, ubiquitous expanded tumor TCRs appeared more at resection than at follow-up.

Comment on this clonotype: Its target is not known.

The CDR3 is 14 amino acids. V lost 7 bases, J lost 0 bases, and 14 bases lay in between. Germline lookup yields CDR1 SGHDT and CDR2 YYEEEE. TCRdb called the 5' RACE reads again in MiXCR, with one record for every CDR3 protein. The data contain about 15,000 distinct CDR3 sequences, about 6% of them singletons. The time point here: blood at routine non-recurrence follow-up after resection. The specimen comprised PBMCs, sampled at follow-up. This clonotype was obtained from a male donor with early-stage non-small cell lung cancer. The V call is TRBV5-6, the J call TRBJ2-7, with a tentative D call TRBD2 (6 bases). In DNA form, the CDR3 reads TGTGCCAGCTCTCGGGGGAGGCCCTCCTACGAGCAGTACTTC. The encoded protein is CASSRGRPSYEQYF.